The T cell receptor beta chain described here comes from a study of OX40 agonist ivuxolimab in advanced cancers. Comments on this clone: Its antigen is not identified.

Study-level results: Partial responders at 0.1-3.0 mg/kg had among the lowest clonal expansion.

This table comes from immunoSEQ multiplex PCR, and its TCRdb copy is limited to in-frame clones, with some not included. This sample has under 45,000 clones, with over 75% found just once. Germline CDR1 and CDR2: LNHDA and SQIVND (reference sequence). Trimming took off 7 bases at V and 7 bases at J, with 10 bases between the two ends. The CDR3 runs 12 residues. Autoimmune disease history or systemic immunosuppression was exclusionary. The sequence was obtained from an adult with an advanced solid tumor such as melanoma, head and neck, liver or kidney cancer. This sample comprised CD4+ or CD8+ T cells sorted from blood, obtained in a trial of the OX40 agonist ivuxolimab. The chain couples TRBV19 to TRBJ2-2; D is uncertain. CDR3 in amino acids: CASTFLRGELFF. CDR3 in DNA: TGTGCCAGTACCTTTCTGCGCGGGGAGCTGTTTTTT.